A single sample gave rise to the 14 T cell receptor beta chains below, sequenced in a study of cytomegalovirus exposure and HLA in healthy donors. The study ran its PCR with 60 Vbeta and 13 Jbeta primers. Method: immunoSEQ multiplex PCR; TCRdb's copy keeps in-frame clones and lacks some. Here the sample spans roughly 150,000 clones, around 72% being singletons. Sample: PBMCs. These receptors all stem from a woman between 40 and 55 years old in good health and CMV-seropositive.

The chain is built from TRBV30 and TRBJ1-2; 9 nucleotides align to TRBD1. V lost 2 bases and J lost 6; bases outside the gene matches: 7. This CDR3 is 14 amino acids long. Germline-derived CDR1 and CDR2 are GTSNPN and SVGIG (reference sequence). CDR3 protein: CAWSPGQGLDGYTF. DNA of the CDR3: TGTGCCTGGAGTCCCGGACAGGGGTTGGATGGCTACACCTTC.

The rearrangement uses TRBV18 and TRBJ2-7; D remains ambiguous. V dropped 4 bases and J dropped 3 bases, with 19 bases sitting between them. Germline values: CDR1 KGHSH, CDR2 LQKENI. The CDR3 runs 16 residues. The CDR3 is CASSLERRPPSYEQYF. For the CDR3, the DNA is TGTGCCAGCTCACTCGAGAGGCGGCCTCCTAGCTACGAGCAGTACTTC.

The rearrangement joins TRBV5-1 to TRBJ1-2; D is ambiguous. Germline-derived CDR1 and CDR2 are SGHRS and YFSETQ. V gave up 0 bases and J gave up 0 bases, with 9 bases separating them. The CDR3 has 15 residues. The CDR3 nucleotides read TGCGCCAGCAGCTTGGCCGGACTAGCTAACTATGGCTACACCTTC. Translated: CASSLAGLANYGYTF.

The chain is built from TRBV7-2 and TRBJ1-1; 7 positions agree with TRBD1. With 5 bases clipped from V and 5 bases from J, the junction kept 2 bases outside the gene matches. The CDR3 is 12 amino acids. Germline CDR1 reads SGHTA; CDR2 reads FQGNSA. The CDR3 coding sequence is TGTGCCAGCAGCCAGGGGGATACTGAAGCTTTCTTT. Residues: CASSQGDTEAFF.

The chain links TRBV4-2 to TRBJ1-5, with D possibly matching TRBD1 (5 bases). Germline V gene lookup returns CDR1 LGHNA and CDR2 YNFKEQ. The CDR3 spans 17 residues. V gave up 0 bases and J gave up 3 bases, with 15 bases separating them. The DNA of the CDR3 is TGTGCCAGCAGCCAAGATTTTGGGTACAGGCCCAATCAGCCCCAGCATTTT. Translating it yields CASSQDFGYRPNQPQHF.

The chain employs TRBV28 and TRBJ1-5, with TRBD1 matching over 7 bases. CDR3 length equals 17 residues. Trimming at V came to 5 bases and at J to 3 bases, leaving 13 bases not matched to a gene. Germline CDR1 MDHEN, CDR2 SYDVKM. In DNA, the CDR3 is TGTGCCAGCAGTCCCCCCACAGGGGTAAGTTACAATCAGCCCCAGCATTTT. Translating gives CASSPPTGVSYNQPQHF.

The chain uses TRBV28 and TRBJ2-7; D is possibly TRBD1 (5 bases). Germline V gene data show CDR1 as MDHEN and CDR2 as SYDVKM. Trimming left V 7 bases short and J 0 bases short, with 16 bases between. The length of the CDR3 is 15 residues. CDR3 DNA: TGTGCCAGCACCATAACAGCAGGGATCTCCTACGAGCAGTACTTC. Protein: CASTITAGISYEQYF. Complete variable domain (other parts from reference TRBV28 and TRBJ2-7): DVKVTQSSRYLVKRTGEKVFLECVQDMDHENMFWYRQDPGLGLRLIYFSYDVKMKEKGDIPEGYSVSREKKERFSLILESASTNQTSMYLCASTITAGISYEQYFGPGTRLTVT.

V and J are TRBV4-2 and TRBJ2-5; D remains ambiguous. With 0 bases removed from V and 2 bases from J, the gap between germline ends came to 7 bases. The CDR3 length is 14 residues. Germline V gene data show CDR1 as LGHNA and CDR2 as YNFKEQ. The CDR3 DNA reads as TGTGCCAGCAGCCAAGATGGCTTTCAAGAGACCCAGTACTTC. It codes for CASSQDGFQETQYF.

The CDR3 here is CASSQQGGVNEKLFF. The CDR3 DNA is TGCGCCAGCAGCCAGCAGGGTGGGGTTAATGAAAAACTGTTTTTT. V usage is TRBV4-1 and J usage is TRBJ1-4, with D tentatively TRBD1 (5 bases). This CDR3 has 15 residues. Deletions cut 3 bases from V and 4 bases from J, with 12 bases between. Per germline, CDR1 MGHRA and CDR2 YSYEKL.

This rearrangement joins TRBV5-1 to TRBJ1-2, with D hard to call. This CDR3 has 14 residues. Looked up from germline, CDR1 is SGHRS and CDR2 is YFSETQ. Deletions cut 0 bases from V and 2 bases from J, with 8 bases between. CDR3 region: CASSLVPGNYGYTF. The CDR3 DNA sequence: TGCGCCAGCAGCTTGGTTCCCGGGAACTATGGCTACACCTTC.

The CDR3 bases are TGTGCCAGCACCCCGGGGGGCCGGGGCACAGATACGCAGTATTTT. Residues: CASTPGGRGTDTQYF. The chain links TRBV7-3 to TRBJ2-3, with D perhaps matching TRBD2 (7 bases). The germline V gene encodes CDR1 SGHTA and CDR2 FQGTGA. V lost 7 bases and J lost 1, with 15 bases in between. The CDR3 has 15 residues. The full variable domain, rest sourced from reference TRBV7-3 and TRBJ2-3, is GAGVSQTPSNKVTEKGKYVELRCDPISGHTALYWYRQSLGQGPEFLIYFQGTGAADDSGLPNDRFFAVRPEGSVSTLKIQRTERGDSAVYLCASTPGGRGTDTQYFGPGTRLTVL.

This clone appeared a single time. The genes are TRBV23-1 and TRBJ2-7; D might be TRBD1 (5 bases). TRBV23-1 is annotated as an ORF whose role is uncertain. CDR3 length: 15 amino acids. V was pared by 0 bases and J by 3 bases, with 12 bases between. The DNA for the CDR3 is TGCGCCAGCAGTCAATCGATGGGGCAGAACTACGAGCAGTACTTC. This codes for CASSQSMGQNYEQYF.

This clone came up a few times. The rearrangement links TRBV14 to TRBJ2-1; TRBD2 matches at 8 bases. V lost 2 bases to trimming and J lost 4 bases; unmatched junction nucleotides: 7. Germline V gene data show CDR1 as SGHDN and CDR2 as FVKESK. The CDR3 spans 16 residues. The CDR3 here is CASSQPSGGKYNEQFF. For the CDR3, the DNA is TGTGCCAGCAGCCAACCGAGCGGGGGCAAATACAATGAGCAGTTCTTC.

This clone turned up a few times. This chain connects TRBV5-1 to TRBJ1-4; 7 bases align to TRBD1. Germline trimming cut 1 base from V and 6 bases from J; bases unmatched to any gene: 3. CDR3 length: 14 amino acids. Germline assignment: CDR1 SGHRS and CDR2 YFSETQ. The CDR3 sequence is CASSLRQGYEKLFF. The CDR3 DNA reads TGCGCCAGCAGCTTGCGACAGGGATATGAAAAACTGTTTTTT.